The clone carrying this TCR beta chain was detected only once. Treatment described: randomized to nivolumab then ipilimumab (arm A) or the reverse (arm B). No patient had prior DNA-damaging chemotherapy. From germline, CDR1 is WSHSY and CDR2 SAAADI. The CDR3 totals 18 residues. Trimming shortened V by 1 base and J by 0 bases, and 16 bases separated the two germline ends. Clones were read by immunoSEQ multiplex PCR, and TCRdb kept only the in-frame ones, dropping some. The sample contains roughly 6,000 clones, 25% to 30% of which appear only once. This sample stems from a study of sequential checkpoint blockade in melanoma.

This TCR was sampled from a human donor with melanoma. Sequenced here: tumor tissue (inferred from file names), sampled from a patient given nivolumab and ipilimumab in sequence. This sequence joins TRBV10-2 and TRBJ1-5; unclear D gene. The CDR3: CASSEFFSRPYSNQPQHF. CDR3 nucleotides: TGCGCCAGCAGTGAGTTTTTTTCTCGACCCTATAGCAATCAGCCCCAGCATTTT.